These T cell receptor beta chains were read from a single sample in a study of blood T cell repertoires in COVID-19. Profiling relied on immunoSEQ multiplex PCR, and the TCRdb table lists in-frame clones only, not all of them. The sample includes a few hundred thousand clones, about four fifths of them seen just once. Sequenced input: PBMCs or T cells enriched from blood (not recorded which). These receptor sequences come from a man in his forties who had been exposed to COVID-19. Both conserved end residues are part of each CDR3. A D gene is named only where the DNA matches it firmly. Clone size is not always given. Where it is, it says once, few, many or a class for expanded clones.

j_call clone_size d_call v_call cdr3_nt cdr3_aa
TRBJ2-7 . TRBD1 TRBV28 TGTGCCAGCGCGACGACAGGGCCAACCTACGAGCAGTACTTC CASATTGPTYEQYF
TRBJ2-5 . . TRBV18 TGTGCCAGCTCGAAGAGCAGACCGGGCCAAGAGACCCAGTACTTC CASSKSRPGQETQYF
TRBJ2-5 once TRBD1 TRBV10-3 TGTGCCATCAGTGAGACCAGGACAGGGGGCCAAGAGACCCAGTACTTC CAISETRTGGQETQYF
TRBJ2-5 . TRBD2 TRBV7-9 TGTGCCGGGGAAAAGGGTCTGGGACTAGCGGGAGTCTTACAAGAGACCCAGTACTTC CAGEKGLGLAGVLQETQYF
TRBJ2-3 . . TRBV30 TGTGCCTGGAGTCTGGGGCAGGGGAGCATAGATACGCAGTATTTT CAWSLGQGSIDTQYF
TRBJ2-7 . . TRBV30 TGTGCCTGTCGCAGCGTCGAGGCCCTCTACGAGCAGTACTTC CACRSVEALYEQYF
TRBJ2-1 . TRBD2 TRBV5-6 TGTGCCAGCAGCTCGGGCGGGAGTTCGTACAATGAGCAGTTCTTC CASSSGGSSYNEQFF
TRBJ1-5 . . TRBV27 TGTGCCAGCAGTTTAGGACATCGCAATCAGCCCCAGCATTTT CASSLGHRNQPQHF
TRBJ2-1 . . TRBV30 TGTGCCTGGAGTCAGACAGTCAGGAGGGATCAGTTCTTC CAWSQTVRRDQFF
TRBJ2-2 once . TRBV14 TGTGCCAGCAGCCAAGTCGGAGGGCTTAGCACCGGGGAGCTGTTTTTT CASSQVGGLSTGELFF
TRBJ1-3 . . TRBV5-6 TGTGCCAGCAGCTTCGGGATCTCTGGAAACACCATATATTTT CASSFGISGNTIYF
TRBJ1-1 . . TRBV3-1/TRBV3-2 TGTGCCAGCAGAGAGACAGGCTCTAACACTGAAGCTTTCTTT CASRETGSNTEAFF
TRBJ2-7 . TRBD2 TRBV10-3 TGTGCCATCGGAAGTGGGACTAGCGCGTTGGACGAGCAGTACTTC CAIGSGTSALDEQYF
TRBJ2-7 . . TRBV12-3/TRBV12-4 TGTGCCAGCAGTTTTTCGAGGGAAGGGCAGTACTTC CASSFSREGQYF
TRBJ2-5 . . TRBV14 TGTGCCAGCAGCCACACTATAGAGACCCAGTACTTC CASSHTIETQYF
TRBJ1-4 . . TRBV3-1/TRBV3-2 TGTGCCAGCGGTGGACAGAATTATGAAAAACTGTTTTTT CASGGQNYEKLFF
TRBJ1-1 . . TRBV30 TGTGCCTGGAGCGCGTCACAGACTGAAGCTTTCTTT CAWSASQTEAFF
TRBJ2-7 . TRBD1 TRBV3-1/TRBV3-2 TGTGCCAGCAGCCAAGTCGGGACAGGAGCCTACGAGCAGTACTTC CASSQVGTGAYEQYF
TRBJ1-1 few TRBD1 TRBV25-1 TGTGCCAGCAGTGCACAGGGGGCAGGCACTGAAGCTTTCTTT CASSAQGAGTEAFF
TRBJ1-5 few . TRBV18 TGTGCCAGCTCACTCCCGGGAGGGAATCAGCCCCAGCATTTT CASSLPGGNQPQHF
TRBJ1-2 . TRBD1 TRBV2 TGTGCCAGCAGTGAACAGGGGACAGCTAACTATGGCTACACCTTC CASSEQGTANYGYTF
TRBJ2-1 . TRBD2 TRBV9 TGTGCCAGCAGCTCAATAGCGGGAGAGCAGTTCTTC CASSSIAGEQFF
TRBJ2-7 . . TRBV7-3 TGTGCCAGCAGCTTAAGTGCAGGGTACGAGCAGTACTTC CASSLSAGYEQYF
TRBJ1-2 . . TRBV12-3/TRBV12-4 TGTGCCAGCAGGGGGGGTACGGGGTATGGCTACACCTTC CASRGGTGYGYTF
TRBJ2-1 . TRBD2 TRBV5-4 TGTGCCAGCAGCTTAAAGCGGGAGATGAACAATGAGCAGTTCTTC CASSLKREMNNEQFF
TRBJ1-2 few . TRBV30 TGTGCCTGGAGTGGTGGCAGGGACTATGGCTACACCTTC CAWSGGRDYGYTF
TRBJ1-2 . . TRBV4-1 TGCGCCAGCAGCCAGCAACAGGGCCACCCCTATGGCTACACCTTC CASSQQQGHPYGYTF
TRBJ1-5 few . TRBV27 TGTGCCAGCCGAGGACACGGAAATCAGCCCCAGCATTTT CASRGHGNQPQHF
TRBJ2-7 . . TRBV18 TGTGCCAGCTCACCGGCGGAGAGCGAGCAGTACTTC CASSPAESEQYF
TRBJ2-1 . TRBD1 TRBV6-5 TGTGCCAGCAGTTACTCTACGGGACAGGGAGGATATGAGCAGTTCTTC CASSYSTGQGGYEQFF
TRBJ1-1 . . TRBV7-9 TGTGCCAGCAGCGGAGGGCCGACGGGGAACACTGAAGCTTTCTTT CASSGGPTGNTEAFF
TRBJ2-1 . . TRBV10-3 TGTGCCATCAGTCAGGGGACTACTAACGGATGGAATGAGCAGTTCTTC CAISQGTTNGWNEQFF
TRBJ2-1 . TRBD2 TRBV30 TGTGCCTGGCTCCTGCGGGAGCGCTACAATGAGCAGTTCTTC CAWLLRERYNEQFF
TRBJ2-1 . . TRBV9 TGTGCCAGCAGCGGGGACTGGAAAGTCTACAATGAGCAGTTCTTC CASSGDWKVYNEQFF
TRBJ1-2 . . TRBV6-1 TGTGCCAGCAGTGTTGACGGGGGCTATGGCTACACCTTC CASSVDGGYGYTF
TRBJ2-2 . TRBD1 TRBV19 TGTGCCAGTAGTATAAAGACAGGGGACCGGGAGCTGTTTTTT CASSIKTGDRELFF
TRBJ1-3 . . TRBV24-1 TGTGCCACCAGTGATTTGCGTGCACGGACTCACACCATATATTTT CATSDLRARTHTIYF
TRBJ2-5 . TRBD2 TRBV6-5 TGTGCCAGCAACCCCGGACTAGCGGGAGCGGAGACCCAGTACTTC CASNPGLAGAETQYF
TRBJ1-1 . . TRBV5-1 TGCGCCAGCAGCTTGGGAGAGGGCACTGAAGCTTTCTTT CASSLGEGTEAFF
TRBJ2-5 . . TRBV3-1/TRBV3-2 TGTGCCAGCAGCTCCCCGGGTAGTTTGGAGACCCAGTACTTC CASSSPGSLETQYF
TRBJ1-6 few . TRBV18 TGTGCCAGCTCACCAACAGGGATCCATAATTCACCCCTCCACTTT CASSPTGIHNSPLHF
TRBJ1-5 . . TRBV10-3 TGTGCCATCAGTGAGTCGATTCGGGGGGCGGGAAATCAGCCCCAGCATTTT CAISESIRGAGNQPQHF
TRBJ1-6 . TRBD1 TRBV19 TGTGCCAGTAGTGCCCCGGGACAGGGAATCGGTTCACCCCTCCACTTT CASSAPGQGIGSPLHF
TRBJ1-1 . . TRBV15 TGTGCCACCAGTTCTAGAGGGTTTAGGAACACTGAAGCTTTCTTT CATSSRGFRNTEAFF
TRBJ2-1 . . TRBV5-4 TGTGCCAGCAGCCCGACAGGAGCTGAGCAGTTCTTC CASSPTGAEQFF
TRBJ2-7 . . TRBV5-4 TGTGCCAGCAGCTTGGCTTCGGGACTCCCGCGAGTTGCCAGCGAGCAGTACTTC CASSLASGLPRVASEQYF
TRBJ2-1 . TRBD2 TRBV5-1 TGCGCCAGCAGCTTGAATGCAGGAGGGGAGGGTACGTATGAGCAGTTCTTC CASSLNAGGEGTYEQFF
TRBJ2-1 . TRBD1 TRBV20-1 TGCAGTGCTAGTCAGGGGGCGTCGTACAATGAGCAGTTCTTC CSASQGASYNEQFF
TRBJ1-1 few TRBD1 TRBV5-1 TGCGCCAGCAGCTTGGCGAGACAGGGAGCGGATGAAGCTTTCTTT CASSLARQGADEAFF